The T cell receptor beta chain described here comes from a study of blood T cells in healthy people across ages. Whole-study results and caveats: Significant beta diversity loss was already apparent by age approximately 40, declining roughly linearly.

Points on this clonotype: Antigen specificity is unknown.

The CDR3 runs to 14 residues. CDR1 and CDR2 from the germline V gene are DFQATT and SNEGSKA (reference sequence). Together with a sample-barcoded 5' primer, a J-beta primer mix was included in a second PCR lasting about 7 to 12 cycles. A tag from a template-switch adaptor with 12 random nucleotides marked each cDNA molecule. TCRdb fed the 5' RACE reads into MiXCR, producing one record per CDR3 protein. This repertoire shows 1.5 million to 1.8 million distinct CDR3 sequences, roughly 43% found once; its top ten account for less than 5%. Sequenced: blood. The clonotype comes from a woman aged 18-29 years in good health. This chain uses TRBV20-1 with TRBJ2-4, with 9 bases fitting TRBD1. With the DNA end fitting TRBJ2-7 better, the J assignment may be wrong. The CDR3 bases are TGCAGTGCTCAGGGGACAGGGATTTTTTCCGAGCAGTACTTC. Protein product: CSAQGTGIFSEQYF.